This record covers a single TCR beta chain. This clone occurred a few times. Its binding antigen is unknown. Base qualities are not at hand, and no much larger clone is one base apart. Each donor gave one peripheral blood draw, averaging approximately 0.11 L, which was collected into heparinised tubes. Naive, central memory, regulatory and stem cell-like memory CD4+ T cells were sorted on a BD FACSAria II using a panel including CD45RO, CCR7, CD25, CD127, CD95 and CD27. A purity above 95% was achieved for all sorted populations. Right away, PBMCs were isolated by Lymphoprep density gradient centrifugation and were stained directly, with no culture step. So that batch effects would be minimized, each experiment stained and sorted samples in pairs, pairing one healthy donor with one patient. V and J lose 3 bases and 4 bases, and a span of 17 bases separates them. From its cysteine to its phenylalanine, the CDR3 spans 16 amino acids. Only the CDR3 part of the read is kept: 48 bases, read in frame from the first base. The germline V gene gives CDR1 as SGHRS and CDR2 as YFSETQ.

This sample was taken from a study of beta chain features in type 1 diabetes listed by TCRdb under 2018. About the investigation overall: Mean age, gender distribution, total cell number and subset yield were not different between patients and healthy donors. Whereas all 30 or so donors provided naive and central memory subsets, regulatory and stem cell-like memory subsets were isolated from just 8 patients and about 8 healthy donors. The study compared the TCRB repertoires of sorted circulating CD4+ T cell subsets in recently diagnosed type 1 diabetes patients with those in matched healthy donors. A total of under 120,000,000 sorted cells were examined across all samples, and RNA yield correlated strongly with the number of cells per subset.

Study-wide findings and limitations: PCR may preferentially amplify shorter templates, but because patient and control samples were amplified and corrected together, any resulting skew would affect both groups equally. Because cDNA was sequenced instead of genomic DNA, highly expressing activated cells could be over-represented, though the groups showed no difference in activation or CD3 levels. Naive, central memory and regulatory TCRB repertoires appeared to be more similar among patients than among healthy donors. At VDJ recombination sites, type 1 diabetes patients had fewer insertions and more deleted nucleotides, which implies abnormalities in thymic rearrangement. In all four CD4+ subsets, TCRB CDR3 length was moderately but significantly shorter in type 1 diabetes patients. HLA sub-analyses involved small numbers of individuals, so any influence of HLA type on TCRB rearrangement remained unresolved.

The entire amount of isolated RNA was reverse transcribed using the High Capacity cDNA Reverse Transcription Kit, so the sequenced TCRB transcripts were expressed ones. Deep immunoSEQ sequencing was applied to naive, central memory and regulatory T cell samples, giving an average of roughly 3.5 million total reads per sample. After sorted cells were lysed in RLT buffer, RNA was extracted with DNase-treated RNeasy Micro or Mini kits, with the choice depending on cell number. Each cell subset was processed on its own to prevent cross-contamination, while patient and healthy donor samples were processed together. Using the immunoSEQ multiplex PCR, TCRB sequences were amplified from cDNA into 87-bp fragments spanning the CDR3 region. Amplicons were sequenced on the Illumina HiSeq platform. On the authors' methods: Synthetic template baselines were used to correct PCR bias computationally, reads within Hamming distance 2 were collapsed, and singletons that could not be merged were discarded. Reads were aligned against IMGT so that V, D and J genes, CDR3 length and insertions or deletions at six rearrangement sites could be assigned. Within each subset, clonotype counts were normalized to sorted cell number, and only after that were true diversity and Gini coefficients computed with the tcR R package. The overlap coefficient, calculated on TCRB nucleotide sequences, was used to quantify repertoire sharing. As stored in TCRdb, this immuneACCESS dataset retains in-frame rearrangements with V and J assigned. A fraction of the clones does not appear; measured against another copy, unresolved V genes explain less than half of the discrepancy, and the remainder lacks a known reason. The D gene and trimming were derived from the DNA, and the V and J assignments and clone size from that table. This sample gives about 340,000 clones in total; under 8.5% of them show up just once. The top ten constitute 0.44% of the sample.

The origin of this receptor is a young woman in good health. Recombination linked TRBV5-1 to TRBJ2-1; TRBD2 is possibly the D segment (6 matching bases). The sample consisted of central memory CD4+ T cells from blood. The CDR3 region: CASSSLGGAVYNEQFF. The DNA is TGCGCCAGCAGCTCCCTGGGGGGAGCGGTTTACAATGAGCAGTTCTTC.